The following is a TCR beta chain sequence with its context. Sequenced by immunoSEQ multiplex PCR; TCRdb stores in-frame clones only, minus some. Counted here are about 150,000 clones, approximately 85% occurring once; the ten biggest clones make up roughly 0.62%. This sample is part of a study of blood T cell repertoires in COVID-19. The junction had 8 bases not matched to a gene; V was cut back by 7 bases and J by 7 bases. Germline CDR1 MDHEN, CDR2 SYDVKM. The CDR3 has 13 residues. V and J are TRBV28 and TRBJ1-2; 8 bases line up with TRBD1. The TCR originated in a man aged 55 to 70 with COVID-19, enrolled during active disease. Material for sequencing was peripheral blood. This chain's CDR3 is CASTTTGERGYTF. The CDR3 DNA reads as TGTGCCAGCACGACGACAGGGGAACGTGGCTACACCTTC.